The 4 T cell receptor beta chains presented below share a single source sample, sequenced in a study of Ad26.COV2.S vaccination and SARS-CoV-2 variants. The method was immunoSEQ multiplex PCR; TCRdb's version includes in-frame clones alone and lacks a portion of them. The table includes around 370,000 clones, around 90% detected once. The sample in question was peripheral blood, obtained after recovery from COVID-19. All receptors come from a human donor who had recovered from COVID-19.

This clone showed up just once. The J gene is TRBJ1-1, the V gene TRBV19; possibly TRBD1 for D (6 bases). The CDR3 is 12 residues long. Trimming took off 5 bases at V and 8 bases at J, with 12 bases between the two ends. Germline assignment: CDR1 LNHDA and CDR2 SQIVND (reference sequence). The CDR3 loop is CASSVGTQEAFF. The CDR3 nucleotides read TGTGCCAGTAGTGTGGGGACACAAGAAGCTTTCTTT.

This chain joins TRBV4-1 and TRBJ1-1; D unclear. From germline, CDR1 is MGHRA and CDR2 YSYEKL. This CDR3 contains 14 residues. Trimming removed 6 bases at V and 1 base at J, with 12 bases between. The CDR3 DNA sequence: TGCGCCAGCAGAGACGGGCGGAGGAACACTGAAGCTTTCTTT. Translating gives CASRDGRRNTEAFF.

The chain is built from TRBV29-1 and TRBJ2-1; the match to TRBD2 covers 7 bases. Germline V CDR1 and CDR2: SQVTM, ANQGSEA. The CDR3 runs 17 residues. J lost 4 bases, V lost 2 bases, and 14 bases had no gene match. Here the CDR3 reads CSVESLGERGSYNEQFF. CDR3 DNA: TGCAGCGTTGAATCCCTTGGTGAGCGGGGATCATACAATGAGCAGTTCTTC.

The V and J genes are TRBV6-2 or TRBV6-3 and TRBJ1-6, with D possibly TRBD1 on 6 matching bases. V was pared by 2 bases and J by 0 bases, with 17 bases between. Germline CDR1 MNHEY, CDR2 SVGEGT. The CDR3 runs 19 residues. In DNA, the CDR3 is TGTGCCAGCAGTTACGCTACGGACAGCGTGAGCTCCTATAATTCACCCCTCCACTTT. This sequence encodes CASSYATDSVSSYNSPLHF.